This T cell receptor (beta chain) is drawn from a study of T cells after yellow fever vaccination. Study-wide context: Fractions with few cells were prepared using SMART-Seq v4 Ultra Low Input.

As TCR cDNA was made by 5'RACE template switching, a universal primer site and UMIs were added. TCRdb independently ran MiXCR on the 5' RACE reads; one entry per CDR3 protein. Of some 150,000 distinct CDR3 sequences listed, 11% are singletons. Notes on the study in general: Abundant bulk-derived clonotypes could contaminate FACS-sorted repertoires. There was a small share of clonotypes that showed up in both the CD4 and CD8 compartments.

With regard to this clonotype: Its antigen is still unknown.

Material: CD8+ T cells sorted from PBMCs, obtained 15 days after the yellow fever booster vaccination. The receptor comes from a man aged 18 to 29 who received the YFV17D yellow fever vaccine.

CDR3 sequence (DNA): TGCAGTGCCCCTCAAGGGTATAGGACAGGCAGTAGCAATCAGCCCCAGCATTTT. Translated: CSAPQGYRTGSSNQPQHF. The chain employs TRBV20-1 and TRBJ1-5, with 7 bases fitting TRBD1. The CDR3 contains 18 residues. Germline values: CDR1 DFQATT, CDR2 SNEGSKA (reference sequence). V was pared by 6 bases and J by 0 bases, with 17 bases of the junction left unmatched.